A single TCR beta chain is shown here with its context. What it recognizes is unknown. Only in-frame clones appear in the TCRdb table, and some are missing; sequencing was by immunoSEQ multiplex PCR. The sample records some 33,000 clones, around 96% being singletons. This sample is part of a study of circulating and synovial CD4+ cells in juvenile arthritis. Per germline, CDR1 SGHAT and CDR2 FQNNGV. J lost 8 bases, V lost 6 bases, and 11 bases had no gene match. The CDR3 covers 15 residues. Points from the study as a whole: Traditional Vbeta family usage analysis missed the pathogenic-like versus bulk difference. CPL versus bulk CD4 samples: T cell genome counts differed by at least an order of magnitude. Bulk blood CD4 repertoires were more diverse than these. Deeper sequencing increased measured overlap with synovial clonotypes.

The receptor's source is a human donor with juvenile idiopathic arthritis. Sequencing used CD4+ T cells from blood. The V and J genes are TRBV11-2 and TRBJ1-2; 11 bases match TRBD1. CDR3 coding DNA: TGTGCCAGCAGTCCAATTAGGGGACAGGGGGACGGCTACACCTTC. It translates to CASSPIRGQGDGYTF.